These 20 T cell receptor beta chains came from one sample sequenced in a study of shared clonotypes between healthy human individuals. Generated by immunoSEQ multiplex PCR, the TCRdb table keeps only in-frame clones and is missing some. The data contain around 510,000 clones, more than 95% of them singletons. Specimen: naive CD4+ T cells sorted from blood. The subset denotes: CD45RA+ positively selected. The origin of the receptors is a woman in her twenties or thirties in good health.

The CDR3 DNA reads TGCGCCAGCAGCCCGAGGGGAGGAGGGACAGATACGCAGTATTTT. It yields the protein CASSPRGGGTDTQYF. The chain uses TRBV5-1 and TRBJ2-3; perhaps TRBD2 as D (6 bases). Germline lookup yields CDR1 SGHRS and CDR2 YFSETQ. Trimming stripped 4 bases from V and 3 bases from J, with 15 bases between. The CDR3 totals 15 residues.

The CDR3 spells CASSLGQGASEKLFF. The DNA of the CDR3 is TGTGCCAGCAGTTTAGGCCAGGGGGCGAGTGAAAAACTGTTTTTT. The chain combines TRBV28 with TRBJ1-4; 8 bases fit TRBD1. V trimming: 2 bases; J trimming: 7 bases; junction bases outside the gene matches: 6. Germline CDR1 and CDR2: MDHEN and SYDVKM. The CDR3 is made up of 15 amino acids.

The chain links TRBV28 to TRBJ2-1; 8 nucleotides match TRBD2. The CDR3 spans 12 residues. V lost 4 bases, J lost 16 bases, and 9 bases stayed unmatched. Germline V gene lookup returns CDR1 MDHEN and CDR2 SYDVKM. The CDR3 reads CASSSDSGNGFF. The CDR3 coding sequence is TGTGCCAGCAGTTCCGATAGCGGGAATGGTTTCTTC.

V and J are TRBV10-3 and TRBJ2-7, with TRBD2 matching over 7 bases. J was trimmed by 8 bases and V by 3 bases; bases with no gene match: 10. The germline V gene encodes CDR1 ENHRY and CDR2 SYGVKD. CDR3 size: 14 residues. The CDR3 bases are TGTGCCATCAGTGACCAGCGGGACGGTTGGAAGCAGTACTTC. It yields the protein CAISDQRDGWKQYF.

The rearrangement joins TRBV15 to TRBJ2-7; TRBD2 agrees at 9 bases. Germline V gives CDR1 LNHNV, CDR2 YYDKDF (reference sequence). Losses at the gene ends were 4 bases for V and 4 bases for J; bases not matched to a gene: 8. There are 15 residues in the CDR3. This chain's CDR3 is CATSIIGLASYEQYF. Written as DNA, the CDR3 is TGTGCCACCAGCATAATCGGACTAGCGTCTTACGAGCAGTACTTC.

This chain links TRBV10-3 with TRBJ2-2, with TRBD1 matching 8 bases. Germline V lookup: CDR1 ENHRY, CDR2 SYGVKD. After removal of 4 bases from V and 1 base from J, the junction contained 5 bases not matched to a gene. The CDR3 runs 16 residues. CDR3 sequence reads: CAISVGTGVNTGELFF. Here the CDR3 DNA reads TGTGCCATCAGTGTCGGGACAGGAGTGAACACCGGGGAGCTGTTTTTT.

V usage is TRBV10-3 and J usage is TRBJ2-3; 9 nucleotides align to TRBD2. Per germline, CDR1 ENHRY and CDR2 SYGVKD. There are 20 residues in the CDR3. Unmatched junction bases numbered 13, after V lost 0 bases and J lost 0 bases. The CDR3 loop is CAISESWGLAQGSSTDTQYF. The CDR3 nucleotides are TGTGCCATCAGTGAGTCGTGGGGACTAGCCCAAGGCTCTAGCACAGATACGCAGTATTTT.

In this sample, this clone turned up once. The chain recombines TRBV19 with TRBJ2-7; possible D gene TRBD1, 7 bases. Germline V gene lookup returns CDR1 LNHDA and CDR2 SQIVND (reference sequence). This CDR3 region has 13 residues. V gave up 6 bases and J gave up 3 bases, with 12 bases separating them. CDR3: CASSQGGNYEQYF. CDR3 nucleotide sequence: TGTGCCAGTAGCCAGGGGGGTAACTACGAGCAGTACTTC.

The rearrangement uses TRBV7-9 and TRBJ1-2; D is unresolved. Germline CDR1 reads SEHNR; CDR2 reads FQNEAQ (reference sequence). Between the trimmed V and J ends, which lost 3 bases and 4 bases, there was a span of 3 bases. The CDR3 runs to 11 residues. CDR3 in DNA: TGTGCCAGCAGCTTTGGCTATGGCTACACCTTC. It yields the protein CASSFGYGYTF.

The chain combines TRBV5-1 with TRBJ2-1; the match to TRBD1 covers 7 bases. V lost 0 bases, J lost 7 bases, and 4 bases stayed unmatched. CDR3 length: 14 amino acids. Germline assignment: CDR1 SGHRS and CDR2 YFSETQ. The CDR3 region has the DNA TGCGCCAGCAGCTTGGGACAGGGATGGAATGAGCAGTTCTTC. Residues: CASSLGQGWNEQFF.

CDR3 sequence (DNA): TGTGCCACCCTCCCCCGGACGGAGAATTCACCCCTCCACTTT. Protein product: CATLPRTENSPLHF. The chain joins TRBV2 to TRBJ1-6; D is undetermined. V gave up 10 bases and J gave up 7 bases, with 17 bases separating them. Looked up from germline, CDR1 is SNHLY and CDR2 is FYNNEI. The CDR3 totals 14 residues.

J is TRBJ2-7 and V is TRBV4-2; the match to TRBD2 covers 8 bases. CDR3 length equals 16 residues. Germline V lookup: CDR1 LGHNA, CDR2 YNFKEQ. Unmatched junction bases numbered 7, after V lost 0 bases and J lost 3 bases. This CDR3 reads CASSQDHLSGSYEQYF. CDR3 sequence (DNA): TGTGCCAGCAGCCAAGATCACCTAAGCGGGAGCTACGAGCAGTACTTC.

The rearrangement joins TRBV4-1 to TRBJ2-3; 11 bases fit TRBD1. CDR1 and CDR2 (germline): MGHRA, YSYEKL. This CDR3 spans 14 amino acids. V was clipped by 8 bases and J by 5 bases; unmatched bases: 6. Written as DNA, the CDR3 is TGCGCCAGCCCGCCCGGGACAGGGGGAGATACGCAGTATTTT. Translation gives CASPPGTGGDTQYF.

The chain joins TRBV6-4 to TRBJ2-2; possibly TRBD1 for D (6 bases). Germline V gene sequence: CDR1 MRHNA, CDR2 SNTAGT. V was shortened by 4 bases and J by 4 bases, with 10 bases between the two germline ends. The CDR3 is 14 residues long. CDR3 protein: CASSANRVTGELFF. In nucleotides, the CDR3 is TGTGCCAGCAGTGCCAACAGGGTCACCGGGGAGCTGTTTTTT.

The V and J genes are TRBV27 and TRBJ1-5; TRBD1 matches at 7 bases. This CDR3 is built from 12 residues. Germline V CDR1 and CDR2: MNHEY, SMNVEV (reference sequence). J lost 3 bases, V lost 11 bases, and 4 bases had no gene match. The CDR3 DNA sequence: TGTGCCGACAGGGCCCCCAATCAGCCCCAGCATTTT. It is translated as CADRAPNQPQHF.

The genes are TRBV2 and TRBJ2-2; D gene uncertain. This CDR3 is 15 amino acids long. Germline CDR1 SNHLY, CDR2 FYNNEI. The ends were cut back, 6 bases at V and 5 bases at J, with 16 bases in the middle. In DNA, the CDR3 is TGTGCCAGCAGCCCGTTTTCCGCGTTGACCGGGGAGCTGTTTTTT. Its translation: CASSPFSALTGELFF.

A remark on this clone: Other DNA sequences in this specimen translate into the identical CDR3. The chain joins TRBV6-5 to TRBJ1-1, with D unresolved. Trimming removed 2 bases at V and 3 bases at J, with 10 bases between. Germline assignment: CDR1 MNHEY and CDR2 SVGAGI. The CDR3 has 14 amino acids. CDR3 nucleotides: TGTGCCAGCAGTTACAGTACCCGGGACACTGAAGCTTTCTTT. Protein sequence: CASSYSTRDTEAFF.

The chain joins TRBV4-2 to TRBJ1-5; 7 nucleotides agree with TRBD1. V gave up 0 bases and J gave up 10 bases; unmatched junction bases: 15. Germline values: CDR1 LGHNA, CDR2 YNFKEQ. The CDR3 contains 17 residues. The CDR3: CASSQDFGRGTINPQHF. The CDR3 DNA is TGTGCCAGCAGCCAAGACTTCGGCAGGGGGACGATCAACCCCCAGCATTTT.

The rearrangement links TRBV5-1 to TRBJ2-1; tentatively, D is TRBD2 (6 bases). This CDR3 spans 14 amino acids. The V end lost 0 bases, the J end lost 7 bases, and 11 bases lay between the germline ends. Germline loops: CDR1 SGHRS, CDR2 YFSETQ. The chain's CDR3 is CASSLASGANEQFF. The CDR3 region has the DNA TGCGCCAGCAGCTTGGCGTCGGGAGCTAATGAGCAGTTCTTC.

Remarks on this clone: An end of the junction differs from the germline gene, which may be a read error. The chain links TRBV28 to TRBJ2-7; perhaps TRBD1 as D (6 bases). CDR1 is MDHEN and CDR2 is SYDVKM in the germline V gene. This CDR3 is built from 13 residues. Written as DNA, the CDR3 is TGTGCCAGCAGTTCGGAGTTCAGGGGACCCTCCCTATTC. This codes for CASSSEFRGPSLF.